What follows are 18 T cell receptor beta chains derived from one specimen sequenced in a study of T cell responses to AZD1222 COVID-19 vaccine. This table comes from immunoSEQ multiplex PCR, and its TCRdb copy is limited to in-frame clones, with some not included. The table shows 110,000 to 150,000 clones, with 80% to 90% occurring only once. The sequences come from peripheral blood, collected on day 0 of AZD1222 vaccination. These receptors all come from an adult in good health.

V gene TRBV7-2 combines with J gene TRBJ2-1; 8 bases map to TRBD2. The J segment lost 4 bases and the V segment lost 6 bases, leaving 11 bases of the junction unmatched. Germline assignment: CDR1 SGHTA and CDR2 FQGNSA. The CDR3 is 16 residues long. The CDR3 spells CASSLGPASGYNEQFF. In nucleotides, the CDR3 is TGTGCCAGCAGTCTTGGCCCGGCTAGCGGGTACAATGAGCAGTTCTTC.

This clone appeared once. The chain links TRBV20-1 to TRBJ2-1; D is possibly TRBD2 (7 bases). The germline gives CDR1 DFQATT, CDR2 SNEGSKA (reference sequence). CDR3 length: 13 residues. Trimming took off 3 bases at V and 7 bases at J, with 13 bases between the two ends. CDR3 nucleotide sequence: TGCAGTGCTAGTAGGGGGAGGGCAAATGAGCAGTTCTTC. This sequence encodes CSASRGRANEQFF.

The chain joins TRBV6-5 to TRBJ1-6; 10 nucleotides agree with TRBD1. The CDR3 is made up of 14 amino acids. Trimming removed 7 bases from V and 9 bases from J; junction bases left unmatched: 6. CDR1 and CDR2 (germline): MNHEY, SVGAGI. The CDR3 reads CASTPGTGASPLHF. The CDR3 coding sequence is TGTGCCAGCACCCCCGGGACAGGGGCTTCACCCCTCCACTTT.

The chain has TRBV7-2 and TRBJ2-3, with D perhaps TRBD2 (6 bases). The germline V and J ends were trimmed by 3 bases and 6 bases, with 16 bases remaining between them. The CDR3 covers 15 residues. Germline loops: CDR1 SGHTA, CDR2 FQGNSA. The CDR3 DNA reads TGTGCCAGCAGCTTCTGGAGCGGGCCTGGGGATACGCAGTATTTT. Translated: CASSFWSGPGDTQYF.

The chain couples TRBV30 to TRBJ1-3, with D perhaps TRBD1 (5 bases). The CDR3 totals 15 residues. From germline, CDR1 is GTSNPN and CDR2 SVGIG (reference sequence). V was cut by 5 bases and J by 2 bases, with 16 bases left in between. The CDR3 region has the DNA TGTGCCTGGTCGCACTCCGGGACGGCTGGAAACACCATATATTTT. This translates into CAWSHSGTAGNTIYF.

The CDR3 sequence: CASSLSYTEAFF. The DNA of the CDR3 is TGTGCCAGCAGCCTCTCTTACACTGAAGCTTTCTTT. This chain joins TRBV7-8 and TRBJ1-1; D not resolved. Germline CDR1 is SGHVS and CDR2 is FQNEAQ. CDR3 size: 12 residues. V lost 5 bases and J lost 3, with 7 bases in between.

This clone was seen a handful of times. The chain is built from TRBV29-1 and TRBJ2-5, with D perhaps TRBD1 or TRBD2 (5 bases each). The CDR3 covers 13 residues. V lost 8 bases to trimming and J lost 4 bases, with 17 bases between them. Germline V lookup: CDR1 SQVTM, CDR2 ANQGSEA. The DNA of the CDR3 is TGCAGCTTAACGGGACGAGAGGCAGAGACCCAGTACTTC. It encodes CSLTGREAETQYF.

The chain uses TRBV21-1 and TRBJ2-1. TRBV21-1 is marked as a pseudogene. The CDR3 length is 17 residues. CDR3 amino acids: CASSKIHPAYAFNEQFF. The CDR3 DNA sequence: TGTGCCAGCAGCAAAATCCATCCGGCCTATGCTTTCAATGAGCAGTTCTTC.

The V call is TRBV10-1, the J call TRBJ2-5; the D gene could be TRBD1 or TRBD2 (5 bases each). CDR3 length: 13 amino acids. Germline loops: CDR1 WNHNN, CDR2 SYGVQD (reference sequence). V lost 10 bases to trimming and J lost 5 bases, with 17 bases between them. CDR3 nucleotide sequence: TGCGCCACTGGGGACGGGGCAGGGGAGACCCAGTACTTC. Its protein is CATGDGAGETQYF.

The CDR3 region is CSASDRGLGILEETQYF. CDR3 sequence (DNA): TGCAGTGCTAGTGACAGGGGTCTTGGGATCCTGGAAGAGACCCAGTACTTC. The chain is built from TRBV20-1 and TRBJ2-5, with 8 positions matching TRBD1. CDR1 is DFQATT and CDR2 is SNEGSKA in the germline V gene (reference sequence). The CDR3 sequence is 17 residues long. J was trimmed by 3 bases and V by 3 bases; bases with no gene match: 15.

This clone was recorded only once. The rearrangement uses TRBV5-1 and TRBJ2-1; a possible D gene is TRBD1 (5 bases). V lost 0 bases and J lost 3, with 10 bases in between. The germline V gene encodes CDR1 SGHRS and CDR2 YFSETQ. The CDR3 is made up of 15 amino acids. CDR3 residues: CASSLELGVYNEQFF. The CDR3 DNA follows: TGCGCCAGCAGCTTGGAGCTAGGGGTCTACAATGAGCAGTTCTTC.

This chain joins TRBV5-1 and TRBJ2-7; D perhaps matches TRBD1 (6 bases). Germline V CDR1 and CDR2: SGHRS, YFSETQ. This CDR3 is 14 amino acids long. V was pared by 5 bases and J by 4 bases, with 16 bases between. In DNA, the CDR3 is TGCGCCAGCAGATACAGGGCCGAGCGGTACGAGCAGTACTTC. Translation: CASRYRAERYEQYF.

This chain joins TRBV28 and TRBJ1-4; possible D gene TRBD1, 5 bases. V lost 10 bases to trimming and J lost 7 bases, with 16 bases between them. The length of the CDR3 is 13 residues. The germline CDR1 and CDR2 sequences are MDHEN and SYDVKM. CDR3 coding DNA: TGTGCCATCGACAGTTGGGGGGGTGAAAAACTGTTTTTT. Protein sequence: CAIDSWGGEKLFF.

The chain is built from TRBV4-1 and TRBJ2-1; 11 nucleotides align to TRBD2. The germline gives CDR1 MGHRA, CDR2 YSYEKL. The J segment lost 0 bases and the V segment lost 1 base, leaving 5 bases of the junction unmatched. The CDR3 is 18 residues long. CDR3 region: CASSQGLAGGFSYNEQFF. CDR3 sequence (DNA): TGCGCCAGCAGCCAAGGGCTAGCGGGGGGCTTCTCCTACAATGAGCAGTTCTTC.

The rearrangement joins TRBV19 to TRBJ1-1; tentative D call: TRBD1 (6 bases). The V end was cut by 6 bases, the J end by 1 base, with 12 bases between. CDR1 LNHDA and CDR2 SQIVND come from the germline V gene (reference sequence). This CDR3 has 14 residues. Written as DNA, the CDR3 is TGTGCCAGTAGCAGGGGTATTGGGAACACTGAAGCTTTCTTT. Translated: CASSRGIGNTEAFF.

The J gene is TRBJ2-7, the V gene TRBV5-6; 10 bases agree with TRBD1. V was pared by 5 bases and J by 4 bases, with 6 bases of the junction left unmatched. The germline gives CDR1 SGHDT, CDR2 YYEEEE. This CDR3 region has 14 residues. CDR3 region: CASSHRTGGYEQYF. CDR3 DNA sequence: TGTGCCAGCAGTCACCGGACAGGGGGTTACGAGCAGTACTTC.

This chain uses TRBV3-1 (or the pseudogene TRBV3-2) with TRBJ1-2; D perhaps matches TRBD1 (6 bases). V lost 0 bases to trimming and J lost 4 bases, with 12 bases between them. From germline, CDR1 is LGHDT and CDR2 YNNKEL (reference sequence). This CDR3 is 15 amino acids long. In DNA form, the CDR3 reads TGTGCCAGCAGCCAAGATACCGGGACAATCTATGGCTACACCTTC. Translation: CASSQDTGTIYGYTF.

The chain carries TRBV4-2 and TRBJ1-2; D not certain. Germline-derived CDR1 and CDR2 are LGHNA and YNFKEQ. Trimming left V 1 base short and J 1 base short, with 7 bases between. This CDR3 region has 14 residues. CDR3 amino acids: CASSQVSDNYGYTF. CDR3 DNA sequence: TGTGCCAGCAGCCAAGTCTCGGATAACTATGGCTACACCTTC.